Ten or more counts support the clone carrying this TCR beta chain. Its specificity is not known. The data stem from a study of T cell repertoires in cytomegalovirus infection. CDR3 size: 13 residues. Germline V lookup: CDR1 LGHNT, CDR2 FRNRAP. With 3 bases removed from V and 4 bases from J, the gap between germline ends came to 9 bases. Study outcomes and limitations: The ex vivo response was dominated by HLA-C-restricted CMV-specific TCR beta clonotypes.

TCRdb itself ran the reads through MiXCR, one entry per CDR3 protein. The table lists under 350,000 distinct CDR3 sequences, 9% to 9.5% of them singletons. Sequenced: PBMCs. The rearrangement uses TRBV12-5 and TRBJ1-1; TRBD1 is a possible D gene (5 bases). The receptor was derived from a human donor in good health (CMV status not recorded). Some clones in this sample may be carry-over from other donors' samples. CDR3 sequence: CASGFSRGTEAFF. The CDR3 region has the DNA TGTGCTAGTGGTTTTTCGAGGGGCACTGAAGCTTTCTTT.